Listed here are 32 T cell receptor beta chains from one sample, sequenced in a study of cytomegalovirus exposure and HLA in healthy donors. PCR was performed using 60 Vbeta and 13 Jbeta primers. Profiled with immunoSEQ multiplex PCR; TCRdb holds only in-frame clones, not every one. This sample yields under 120,000 clones, of which 70% to 85% are seen a single time; approximately 2.8% belongs to the top ten. The sample was PBMCs. The source of these receptors is a woman in her thirties or forties in good health and CMV-seronegative.

V gene TRBV11-2 combines with J gene TRBJ2-7; 11 bases match TRBD2. Germline values: CDR1 SGHAT, CDR2 FQNNGV. V gave up 1 base and J gave up 7 bases; unmatched junction bases: 12. The CDR3 is made up of 17 amino acids. CDR3 bases: TGTGCCAGCAGCTTAGGAACCGGGACTAGCGGTTCGTGGGAGCAGTACTTC. This codes for CASSLGTGTSGSWEQYF.

The rearrangement links TRBV11-2 to TRBJ2-1, with TRBD2 matching 14 bases. The CDR3 contains 14 residues. The junction had 2 bases not matched to a gene; V was cut back by 4 bases and J by 9 bases. Germline V lookup: CDR1 SGHAT, CDR2 FQNNGV. CDR3 in amino acids: CASSYGTSGSEQFF. The CDR3 DNA reads TGTGCCAGCAGCTATGGGACTAGCGGGAGTGAGCAGTTCTTC.

There are a few counts of this clone. The rearrangement uses TRBV2 and TRBJ2-5; TRBD2 matches 10 bases. This CDR3 has 16 residues. Germline V gene sequence: CDR1 SNHLY, CDR2 FYNNEI. J was trimmed by 1 base and V by 7 bases; bases with no gene match: 9. CDR3 DNA: TGTGCCAGCAATTCATGGACTAGCGGAGCCCAAGAGACCCAGTACTTC. Translation: CASNSWTSGAQETQYF.

The gene calls are TRBV7-9 and TRBJ2-4; 9 bases are shared with TRBD1. The trim removed 4 bases at V and 8 bases at J, leaving 6 bases unmatched. From germline, CDR1 is SEHNR and CDR2 FQNEAQ (reference sequence). CDR3 length equals 14 residues. The CDR3 DNA is TGTGCCAGCAGCTCAACACAGGGGGCTGACATTCAGTACTTC. It is translated as CASSSTQGADIQYF.

The J gene is TRBJ2-6, the V gene TRBV4-3, with D tentatively TRBD2 (6 bases). With 2 bases removed from V and 1 base from J, the gap between germline ends came to 15 bases. The germline V gene has CDR1 LGHNA and CDR2 YSLEER. The CDR3 extends over 18 amino acids. The CDR3 sequence is CASSQLRGGRSGANVLTF. DNA of the CDR3: TGCGCCAGCAGCCAACTCCGGGGTGGGAGGTCTGGGGCCAACGTCCTGACTTTC.

The V and J genes are TRBV29-1 and TRBJ1-1; TRBD1 matches at 7 bases. The CDR3 is made up of 12 amino acids. Germline V lookup: CDR1 SQVTM, CDR2 ANQGSEA. With V trimmed by 7 bases and J by 1 base, 3 bases remained unmatched. The CDR3 sequence: CSGEGANTEAFF. The CDR3 DNA reads as TGCAGCGGCGAGGGGGCGAACACTGAAGCTTTCTTT.

This chain joins TRBV12-5 and TRBJ2-1, with D maybe TRBD2 (5 bases). Trimming shortened V by 0 bases and J by 1 base, and 16 bases separated the two germline ends. The CDR3 runs 18 residues. CDR1 and CDR2 from the germline V gene are LGHNT and FRNRAP. CDR3 amino acids: CASGLVPPIGSSYNEQFF. The CDR3, as DNA: TGTGCTAGTGGTTTGGTACCCCCTATTGGGAGTTCCTACAATGAGCAGTTCTTC. Using reference TRBV12-5 and TRBJ2-1 for the parts outside the CDR3, the full variable domain is DARVTQTPRHKVTEMGQEVTMRCQPILGHNTVFWYRQTMMQGLELLAYFRNRAPLDDSGMPKDRFSAEMPDATLATLKIQPSEPRDSAVYFCASGLVPPIGSSYNEQFFGPGTRLTVL.

The rearrangement uses TRBV29-1 and TRBJ1-1; D gene uncertain. The V and J ends lost 7 bases and 1 base respectively, with 19 bases between them. Germline V gives CDR1 SQVTM, CDR2 ANQGSEA. The CDR3 covers 15 residues. CDR3 DNA: TGCAGCGGGGATACGGGGAGACCGCAGAACACTGAAGCTTTCTTT. It translates to CSGDTGRPQNTEAFF. The whole variable domain, filled in from reference TRBV29-1 and TRBJ1-1, reads SAVISQKPSRDICQRGTSLTIQCQVDSQVTMMFWYRQQPGQSLTLIATANQGSEATYESGFVIDKFPISRPNLTFSTLTVSNMSPEDSSIYLCSGDTGRPQNTEAFFGQGTRLTVV.

This clone was picked up a small number of times. J is TRBJ2-3 and V is TRBV27; 9 nucleotides match TRBD2. CDR3 size: 16 residues. Trimming removed 2 bases from V and 4 bases from J; junction bases left unmatched: 7. Germline V gives CDR1 MNHEY, CDR2 SMNVEV (reference sequence). The CDR3 here is CASSLGSGRTPDTQYF. CDR3 nucleotides: TGTGCCAGCAGTTTAGGAAGCGGGAGGACGCCAGATACGCAGTATTTT.

V gene TRBV7-9 combines with J gene TRBJ2-7, with 10 bases matching TRBD1. The V gene's germline CDR1 is SEHNR and CDR2 FQNEAQ (reference sequence). The trim removed 5 bases at V and 3 bases at J, leaving 4 bases unmatched. This CDR3 is 14 amino acids long. CDR3 bases: TGTGCCAGCAGCCATCGGGACAGGGGCTACGAGCAGTACTTC. This codes for CASSHRDRGYEQYF.

V is TRBV6-4 and J is TRBJ2-1; TRBD2 matches 9 bases. V shed 0 bases, J shed 7 bases, and the junction held 4 bases outside the gene matches. CDR1 MRHNA and CDR2 SNTAGT come from the germline V gene. The CDR3 extends over 15 amino acids. CDR3: CASSDSAGGYNEQFF. In DNA form, the CDR3 reads TGTGCCAGCAGTGACTCGGCGGGGGGGTATAATGAGCAGTTCTTC.

This clone was seen a single time. The J gene is TRBJ2-5, the V gene TRBV5-1, with 7 nucleotides matching TRBD2. The germline V gene has CDR1 SGHRS and CDR2 YFSETQ. The length of the CDR3 is 11 residues. J gave up 7 bases and V 3 bases, and 0 bases lay outside the gene matches. CDR3 amino acids: CASSSGGTQYF. CDR3 nucleotides: TGCGCCAGCAGCTCGGGGGGGACCCAGTACTTC.

The J gene is TRBJ2-7, the V gene TRBV5-1; D is ambiguous. CDR1 SGHRS and CDR2 YFSETQ come from the germline V gene. The CDR3 runs 13 residues. V was cut by 0 bases and J by 3 bases, with 7 bases left in between. The CDR3 sequence: CASSLATGYEQYF. CDR3 DNA sequence: TGCGCCAGCAGCTTGGCGACGGGCTACGAGCAGTACTTC.

This clone has only a few counts. The chain recombines TRBV7-9 with TRBJ2-3, with 16 bases aligning to TRBD2. V trimming: 5 bases; J trimming: 5 bases; junction bases outside the gene matches: 4. The CDR3 runs 16 residues. CDR1 and CDR2 (germline): SEHNR, FQNEAQ (reference sequence). CDR3 loop: CASSLGTSGGGDTQYF. The CDR3 bases are TGTGCCAGCAGCCTCGGGACTAGCGGGGGGGGAGATACGCAGTATTTT. Full variable domain (outside the CDR3, taken from reference TRBV7-9 and TRBJ2-3): DTGVSQNPRHKITKRGQNVTFRCDPISEHNRLYWYRQTLGQGPEFLTYFQNEAQLEKSRLLSDRFSAERPKGSFSTLEIQRTEQGDSAMYLCASSLGTSGGGDTQYFGPGTRLTVL.

The V call is TRBV18, the J call TRBJ1-1, with no clear D. The CDR3 extends over 13 amino acids. Germline lookup yields CDR1 KGHSH and CDR2 LQKENI. The ends were cut back, 1 base at V and 2 bases at J, with 5 bases in the middle. For the CDR3, the DNA is TGTGCCAGCTCACCACGTCCAAACACTGAAGCTTTCTTT. Its translation is CASSPRPNTEAFF.

The chain recombines TRBV5-8 with TRBJ2-7, with D perhaps matching TRBD2 (5 bases). From germline, CDR1 is SGHTS and CDR2 YDEGEE. The ends were cut back, 2 bases at V and 3 bases at J, with 9 bases in the middle. CDR3 size: 13 residues. CDR3 in amino acids: CASSLGRLYEQYF. CDR3 coding DNA: TGTGCCAGCAGCTTAGGGAGACTCTACGAGCAGTACTTC.

The chain recombines TRBV7-2 with TRBJ1-1; the D gene is possibly TRBD1 (5 bases). Germline CDR1 is SGHTA and CDR2 is FQGNSA. CDR3 size: 14 residues. V lost 5 bases to trimming and J lost 8 bases, with 18 bases between them. In DNA form, the CDR3 reads TGTGCCAGCAGCCAAGGGGCAGGGCGTCGGGAAGCTTTCTTT. This translates into CASSQGAGRREAFF.

The rearrangement links TRBV28 to TRBJ1-5, with no clear D. Germline V gene data show CDR1 as MDHEN and CDR2 as SYDVKM. The CDR3 extends over 12 amino acids. V gave up 2 bases and J gave up 4 bases, with 3 bases separating them. In nucleotides, the CDR3 is TGTGCCAGCAGTTTACCAAATCAGCCCCAGCATTTT. Translation: CASSLPNQPQHF.

This CDR3 reads CASSLTSGGTGELFF. The CDR3, as DNA: TGTGCCAGCAGTTTGACTAGTGGGGGCACCGGGGAGCTGTTTTTT. The chain links TRBV27 to TRBJ2-2, with D possibly matching TRBD2 (6 bases). Trimming shortened V by 3 bases and J by 4 bases, and 12 bases separated the two germline ends. The CDR3 is 15 residues long. Germline CDR1 reads MNHEY; CDR2 reads SMNVEV (reference sequence).

The chain joins TRBV30 to TRBJ2-5; TRBD1 aligns across 7 bases. The CDR3 has 13 residues. Germline values: CDR1 GTSNPN, CDR2 SVGIG (reference sequence). Trimming took 2 bases from V and 2 from J; bases not matched to a gene: 2. CDR3 sequence: CAWSLDRQETQYF. As DNA, the CDR3 is TGTGCCTGGAGTCTGGACAGGCAAGAGACCCAGTACTTC. Full variable domain (rest looked up from reference TRBV30 and TRBJ2-5): SQTIHQWPATLVQPVGSPLSLECTVEGTSNPNLYWYRQAAGRGLQLLFYSVGIGQISSEVPQNLSASRPQDRQFILSSKKLLLSDSGFYLCAWSLDRQETQYFGPGTRLLVL.

This chain connects TRBV27 to TRBJ1-1; the D gene is possibly TRBD1 (5 bases). This CDR3 is 15 amino acids long. Germline assignment: CDR1 MNHEY and CDR2 SMNVEV (reference sequence). Trimming took 6 bases from V and 7 from J, leaving 21 bases between them. For the CDR3, the DNA is TGTGCCAGCAGGATTAAGCCCGGGGGGGTAGGTGAAGCTTTCTTT. Protein: CASRIKPGGVGEAFF.

The chain recombines TRBV4-3 with TRBJ2-5; maybe TRBD2 (5 bases). The end of the DNA is better explained by TRBJ2-7, so the J call may be wrong. This CDR3 spans 15 amino acids. Germline values: CDR1 LGHNA, CDR2 YSLEER. In DNA form, the CDR3 reads TGCGCCAGCAGCCAAGTTCTGGACTCGAGGTACGAGCAGTACTTC. It yields the protein CASSQVLDSRYEQYF.

This clone is a singleton in its sample. The V gene is TRBV7-2, the J gene TRBJ2-5; maybe TRBD2 (6 bases). The DNA end lines up better with TRBJ2-7; the J call may be wrong. The CDR3 is made up of 15 amino acids. CDR1 is SGHTA, CDR2 FQGNSA, per germline. The CDR3 sequence is CASSLEAGRTYEQYF. CDR3 DNA sequence: TGTGCCAGCAGCTTAGAGGCGGGAAGGACCTACGAGCAGTACTTC.

The V gene is TRBV7-8, the J gene TRBJ1-6, with D possibly TRBD1 on 5 matching bases. The V gene's germline CDR1 is SGHVS and CDR2 FQNEAQ. Trimming pared 6 bases from V and 6 bases from J, leaving 12 bases between. CDR3 length equals 14 residues. The CDR3 spells CASRYRLANSPLHF. The CDR3 region has the DNA TGTGCCAGCAGGTACAGGTTAGCTAATTCACCCCTCCACTTT.

The chain is built from TRBV4-3 and TRBJ2-1, with TRBD2 identical over 9 bases. J was trimmed by 9 bases and V by 0 bases; bases with no gene match: 6. The CDR3 runs 15 residues. CDR1 and CDR2 (germline): LGHNA, YSLEER. The CDR3 nucleotides read TGCGCCAGCAGCCAAGAAAGGGGACTAGCAGGTGAGCAGTTCTTC. This gives the protein CASSQERGLAGEQFF.

The gene calls are TRBV18 and TRBJ1-5, with D tentatively TRBD1 (5 bases). CDR3 length equals 15 residues. CDR1 KGHSH and CDR2 LQKENI come from the germline V gene. V lost 3 bases to trimming and J lost 1 base, with 10 bases between them. The CDR3, as DNA: TGTGCCAGCTCACCCGGCAGGGCGAGCAATCAGCCCCAGCATTTT. Encoded protein: CASSPGRASNQPQHF. The entire variable domain, with the rest obtained from reference TRBV18 and TRBJ1-5, is as follows: NAGVMQNPRHLVRRRGQEARLRCSPMKGHSHVYWYRQLPEEGLKFMVYLQKENIIDESGMPKERFSAEFPKEGPSILRIQQVVRGDSAAYFCASSPGRASNQPQHFGDGTRLSIL.

The J gene is TRBJ1-5, the V gene TRBV30; D call uncertain. This CDR3 has 15 amino acids. CDR1 GTSNPN and CDR2 SVGIG come from the germline V gene (reference sequence). V lost 2 bases and J lost 0, with 11 bases in between. Here the CDR3 DNA reads TGTGCCTGGAGTCTCGGGAGCCATAGCAATCAGCCCCAGCATTTT. Protein product: CAWSLGSHSNQPQHF.

This sequence joins TRBV25-1 and TRBJ2-7, with TRBD1 identical over 9 bases. This CDR3 has 14 amino acids. Per the germline V gene, CDR1 is MGHDK and CDR2 is SYGVNS. The ends lost 7 bases at V and 6 bases at J; junction bases unmatched: 10. CDR3 sequence (DNA): TGTGCCAGCACCCACCCGGGACAGGGCGTCGAGCAGTACTTC. Its translation is CASTHPGQGVEQYF.

V and J are TRBV9 and TRBJ2-7; D call uncertain. Trimming took off 0 bases at V and 0 bases at J, with 13 bases between the two ends. CDR1 and CDR2 (germline): SGDLS, YYNGEE. The CDR3 consists of 16 residues. CDR3: CASSVGAADDSYEQYF. CDR3 sequence (DNA): TGTGCCAGCAGCGTAGGGGCCGCCGACGACTCCTACGAGCAGTACTTC.

This chain connects TRBV5-4 to TRBJ2-7; 11 nucleotides line up with TRBD2. The germline CDR1 and CDR2 sequences are SGHNT and YYREEE (reference sequence). This CDR3 is built from 15 residues. V was pared by 2 bases and J by 3 bases, with 4 bases of the junction left unmatched. DNA of the CDR3: TGTGCCAGCAGCTTCGTGGGACTAGCGGACTACGAGCAGTACTTC. It yields the protein CASSFVGLADYEQYF.

The V gene is TRBV29-1, the J gene TRBJ1-1, with no clear D. V lost 4 bases and J 3 bases, leaving 24 bases between the germline ends. The CDR3 spans 17 residues. From germline, CDR1 is SQVTM and CDR2 ANQGSEA. The CDR3 DNA reads TGCAGCGTTGTTCCCCAGTACAACGGGGTGAGGGACACTGAAGCTTTCTTT. Amino acid sequence: CSVVPQYNGVRDTEAFF. The variable domain in full, completed from reference TRBV29-1 and TRBJ1-1, reads SAVISQKPSRDICQRGTSLTIQCQVDSQVTMMFWYRQQPGQSLTLIATANQGSEATYESGFVIDKFPISRPNLTFSTLTVSNMSPEDSSIYLCSVVPQYNGVRDTEAFFGQGTRLTVV.

CDR3 coding DNA: TGCGCCAGCAGCCCCTTAGGGGGTAAGGGCAATCAGCCCCAGCATTTT. This encodes CASSPLGGKGNQPQHF. The V call is TRBV4-1, the J call TRBJ1-5, with a tentative D call TRBD1 (6 bases). V dropped 4 bases and J dropped 2 bases, with 15 bases sitting between them. CDR1 and CDR2 (germline): MGHRA, YSYEKL. The CDR3 extends over 16 amino acids.